This T cell receptor beta chain was obtained from a study of a mutant IDH1 vaccine in newly diagnosed glioma. Study as a whole: Every participant had undergone radiotherapy, temozolomide, or both before, and most underwent both. Regarding the study as a whole: The occurrence of vaccine-induced immune responses was seen in over 85% of patients.

Generated by immunoSEQ multiplex PCR, the TCRdb table keeps only in-frame clones and is missing some. This table has fewer than 100,000 clones, over 85% appearing once. The time point denotes: baseline, week 1 (first vaccination visit). Noted treatment: pre-vaccination baseline after standard-of-care therapy. CDR1 and CDR2 (germline): LGHNA, YNFKEQ. The CDR3 is made up of 13 amino acids. The ends lost 4 bases at V and 7 bases at J; junction bases unmatched: 7. Comments on this clone: Its target is not known.

The V gene is TRBV4-2, the J gene TRBJ2-7; TRBD1 matches at 7 bases. The sequencing used PBMCs, collected from a glioma patient treated with radiotherapy, temozolomide or both. The source of this sequence is a woman in her 50s with glioma. The CDR3, as DNA: TGTGCCAGCAGCCCTGACAGGGCGAAGGAGCAGTACTTC. It translates to CASSPDRAKEQYF.